In this sample, the clone carrying this T cell receptor (beta chain) turned up many times. The record originates from a study of kidney transplant recipient with SARS-CoV-2 infection. Germline V CDR1 and CDR2: MNHEY, SVGAGI. The CDR3 runs to 14 residues. TCRdb analysed the reads with MiXCR anew, one entry per CDR3 protein. The profile shows 250,000 or so distinct CDR3 sequences, around 30% of them singletons. The V call is TRBV6-5, the J call TRBJ2-5; 10 bases agree with TRBD1. The last part of the DNA fits TRBJ2-7 better; the J call may be wrong. The clonotype comes from a male patient younger than 45 who had COVID-19 and was a kidney transplant recipient. These T cells may partly come from the graft donor. The sample here was a blood sample, taken at baseline and on roughly day 120 from a kidney transplant recipient. The CDR3 DNA follows: TGTGCCAGCAGTCCGGACAGGGGGTTCTACGAGCAGTACTTC. As protein: CASSPDRGFYEQYF.